The 28 T cell receptor beta chains reported below all come from one sample, sequenced in a study of blood T cell repertoires in COVID-19. Assay used: immunoSEQ multiplex PCR; TCRdb lists only in-frame clones, some missing. The repertoire has under 70,000 clones, approximately 79% of them found once; the top ten carry just over 20%. Sequencing input: peripheral blood. The receptors shown here come from a woman older than 75 with active or convalescent COVID-19.

The CDR3 protein is CASSQAGSFRETQYF. CDR3 nucleotides: TGTGCCAGCAGCCAAGCGGGTAGTTTCCGAGAGACCCAGTACTTC. The chain employs TRBV3-1 (or the pseudogene TRBV3-2) and TRBJ2-5; D is ambiguous. The CDR3 extends over 15 amino acids. V lost 1 base, J lost 4 bases, and 13 bases lay in between. From germline, CDR1 is LGHDT and CDR2 YNNKEL (reference sequence).

The V and J genes are TRBV24-1 and TRBJ1-4; 10 bases map to TRBD1. Germline trimming cut 2 bases from V and 8 bases from J; bases unmatched to any gene: 10. This CDR3 has 17 amino acids. The germline V gene has CDR1 KGHDR and CDR2 SFDVKD. The chain's CDR3 is CATSDCEVTGGVEKLFF. The CDR3 nucleotides read TGTGCCACCAGTGATTGCGAAGTGACAGGGGGCGTCGAAAAACTGTTTTTT.

The sample holds one count of this clone. The chain joins TRBV5-8 to TRBJ1-5; D is unclear. Trimming left V 0 bases short and J 4 bases short, with 8 bases between. Germline V gives CDR1 SGHTS, CDR2 YDEGEE. The CDR3 has 14 residues. CDR3 in amino acids: CASSLGPGNQPQHF. CDR3 coding DNA: TGTGCCAGCAGCTTGGGTCCCGGGAATCAGCCCCAGCATTTT.

This clone was recorded only once. This sequence joins TRBV4-1 and TRBJ2-7; D is perhaps TRBD1 (5 bases). V lost 6 bases and J lost 5, with 14 bases in between. Germline-derived CDR1 and CDR2 are MGHRA and YSYEKL. The CDR3 has 13 amino acids. This chain's CDR3 is CASSHQGFHEQYF. Written as DNA, the CDR3 is TGCGCCAGCAGTCATCAGGGTTTCCACGAGCAGTACTTC.

The V and J genes are TRBV19 and TRBJ1-2; D not certain. Looked up from germline, CDR1 is LNHDA and CDR2 is SQIVND (reference sequence). With 3 bases removed from V and 4 bases from J, the gap between germline ends came to 12 bases. The CDR3 runs to 14 residues. CDR3 amino acids: CASSIVIQFYGYTF. In DNA, the CDR3 is TGTGCCAGTAGTATCGTGATCCAGTTCTATGGCTACACCTTC.

The rearrangement links TRBV7-2 to TRBJ1-1; weak D call: TRBD1 (6 bases). Trimming took 1 base from V and 3 from J, leaving 24 bases between them. The CDR3 runs 19 residues. Germline assignment: CDR1 SGHTA and CDR2 FQGNSA. CDR3 in amino acids: CASSLDGGYGGGFHTEAFF. CDR3 DNA: TGTGCCAGCAGCTTAGACGGGGGGTACGGGGGCGGTTTCCACACTGAAGCTTTCTTT.

This clone was seen more than once but under ten times. The rearrangement uses TRBV7-3 and TRBJ2-1; D not certain. Trimming left V 5 bases short and J 5 bases short, with 10 bases between. Germline V gives CDR1 SGHTA, CDR2 FQGTGA. The CDR3 is 13 residues long. The DNA of the CDR3 is TGTGCCAGCAGCCCAAGCCGGGACAATGAGCAGTTCTTC. Protein product: CASSPSRDNEQFF. The whole variable domain, remainder taken from reference TRBV7-3 and TRBJ2-1, is GAGVSQTPSNKVTEKGKYVELRCDPISGHTALYWYRQSLGQGPEFLIYFQGTGAADDSGLPNDRFFAVRPEGSVSTLKIQRTERGDSAVYLCASSPSRDNEQFFGPGTRLTVL.

This clone was counted only a few times. The V gene is TRBV29-1, the J gene TRBJ2-7; 11 bases are a match to TRBD1. Per germline, CDR1 SQVTM and CDR2 ANQGSEA. V lost 6 bases to trimming and J lost 3 bases; unmatched junction nucleotides: 4. The CDR3 covers 13 residues. In DNA form, the CDR3 reads TGCAGCGTACGGACAGGGGGCTACTACGAGCAGTACTTC. Encoded protein: CSVRTGGYYEQYF.

The chain uses TRBV6-4 and TRBJ1-6; 10 nucleotides align to TRBD1. The CDR3 has 14 residues. Germline V gene data show CDR1 as MRHNA and CDR2 as SNTAGT. V was clipped by 6 bases and J by 10 bases; unmatched bases: 6. The CDR3 DNA is TGTGCCAGCAGCCCGGGACAGGGGAACTCACCCCTCCACTTT. This encodes CASSPGQGNSPLHF.

This sequence joins TRBV5-6 and TRBJ2-5; 12 nucleotides line up with TRBD2. Losses at the gene ends were 0 bases for V and 4 bases for J; bases not matched to a gene: 7. This CDR3 is 17 amino acids long. In germline, CDR1 is SGHDT, CDR2 YYEEEE. The CDR3 coding sequence is TGTGCCAGCAGCTTGGTTTCTAGCGGGGGGGCCGGAGAGACCCAGTACTTC. This sequence encodes CASSLVSSGGAGETQYF.

The chain links TRBV12-3 or TRBV12-4 to TRBJ1-1, with D maybe TRBD1 (6 bases). V dropped 6 bases and J dropped 4 bases, with 12 bases sitting between them. The CDR3 is 13 amino acids. The CDR3 here is CASREGGRTEAFF. The DNA of the CDR3 is TGTGCCAGCAGAGAAGGGGGTCGCACTGAAGCTTTCTTT.

V is TRBV10-1 and J is TRBJ2-2; 7 nucleotides agree with TRBD1. V lost 2 bases and J lost 6; bases outside the gene matches: 6. The CDR3 sequence is 15 residues long. CDR1 and CDR2 from the germline V gene are WNHNN and SYGVQD (reference sequence). The CDR3 bases are TGCGCCAGCAGTGAGATACGGACAGGCCCCGGGGAGCTGTTTTTT. This codes for CASSEIRTGPGELFF.

The genes are TRBV19 and TRBJ2-2, with a possible D match to TRBD2 (5 bases). V shed 3 bases and J shed 4 bases, with 9 bases lying between them. In germline, CDR1 is LNHDA, CDR2 SQIVND (reference sequence). The CDR3 totals 14 residues. Here the CDR3 DNA reads TGTGCCAGTAGTATGACCCGGGGCACCGGGGAGCTGTTTTTT. Translation gives CASSMTRGTGELFF.

The J gene is TRBJ1-1, the V gene TRBV5-1; the match to TRBD1 covers 7 bases. The germline gives CDR1 SGHRS, CDR2 YFSETQ. The CDR3 consists of 15 residues. Trimming cost V 3 bases and J 5 bases; bases outside gene matches: 10. CDR3 sequence: CASSWGDRDQTEAFF. The CDR3 region has the DNA TGCGCCAGCAGCTGGGGAGACAGGGATCAGACTGAAGCTTTCTTT.

This clone appeared a few times. V usage is TRBV11-2 and J usage is TRBJ1-1; 8 bases agree with TRBD1. Trimming removed 3 bases from V and 10 bases from J; junction bases left unmatched: 10. Germline CDR1 reads SGHAT; CDR2 reads FQNNGV. The CDR3 covers 14 residues. CDR3 region: CASSLGGRGLAAFF. The CDR3 DNA follows: TGTGCCAGCAGCTTGGGGGGCAGGGGGCTAGCAGCTTTCTTT.

This rearrangement joins TRBV4-1 to TRBJ2-5, with 11 bases lining up with TRBD1. V shed 0 bases, J shed 2 bases, and the junction held 5 bases outside the gene matches. Germline V gives CDR1 MGHRA, CDR2 YSYEKL. The CDR3 totals 17 residues. The chain's CDR3 is CASSQDLGTGGQETQYF. CDR3 sequence (DNA): TGCGCCAGCAGCCAAGACCTTGGGACAGGGGGACAAGAGACCCAGTACTTC.

This clone was recorded once. J is TRBJ2-3 and V is TRBV4-2, with 11 positions matching TRBD2. In germline, CDR1 is LGHNA, CDR2 YNFKEQ. The CDR3 is made up of 14 amino acids. With 6 bases clipped from V and 5 bases from J, the junction kept 4 bases outside the gene matches. CDR3 coding DNA: TGTGCCAGCAGACTAGCGGGGGAGCGAGATACGCAGTATTTT. Its translation: CASRLAGERDTQYF.

This CDR3 is CATSRARASGGLDEQFF. The CDR3 nucleotides are TGTGCCACCAGCAGAGCCCGAGCTAGCGGGGGGTTAGATGAGCAGTTCTTC. The chain links TRBV15 to TRBJ2-1; TRBD2 matches at 11 bases. The CDR3 runs to 17 residues. Per germline, CDR1 LNHNV and CDR2 YYDKDF (reference sequence). Trimming cost V 1 base and J 8 bases; bases outside gene matches: 10.

This clone was recorded a few times. The chain has TRBV20-1 and TRBJ2-1; D may be TRBD1 (7 bases). Trimming removed 8 bases from V and 8 bases from J, with 13 bases in between. The CDR3 consists of 11 residues. Germline lookup yields CDR1 DFQATT and CDR2 SNEGSKA (reference sequence). In nucleotides, the CDR3 is TGCAGTCGTCAGGGGGGTCATGAGCAGTTCTTC. The encoded protein is CSRQGGHEQFF.

The chain links TRBV30 to TRBJ2-7; the D is unclear. Between the trimmed V and J ends, which lost 2 bases and 4 bases, there was a span of 9 bases. The CDR3 contains 12 residues. Germline V gene sequence: CDR1 GTSNPN, CDR2 SVGIG (reference sequence). CDR3 nucleotide sequence: TGTGCCTGGAGTCGTACAGAGTACGAGCAGTACTTC. Protein: CAWSRTEYEQYF.

This sequence joins TRBV28 and TRBJ1-1; 9 nucleotides line up with TRBD1. With 3 bases clipped from V and 5 bases from J, the junction kept 10 bases outside the gene matches. The CDR3 totals 16 residues. Germline CDR1 MDHEN, CDR2 SYDVKM. The CDR3 nucleotides read TGTGCCAGCAGTTTGTGGGGACAGGGAGGGAGTACTGAAGCTTTCTTT. Translation gives CASSLWGQGGSTEAFF.

V usage is TRBV19 and J usage is TRBJ1-4; 7 nucleotides line up with TRBD1. The germline V gene encodes CDR1 LNHDA and CDR2 SQIVND (reference sequence). The junction had 7 bases not matched to a gene; V was cut back by 5 bases and J by 4 bases. This CDR3 has 15 amino acids. CDR3 DNA: TGTGCCAGTAGTGGTACAGGGGCCGTTAATGAAAAACTGTTTTTT. This codes for CASSGTGAVNEKLFF.

The rearrangement uses TRBV11-2 and TRBJ2-2; a possible D gene is TRBD2 (5 bases). Trimming cost V 4 bases and J 5 bases, with 8 bases left between them. Germline values: CDR1 SGHAT, CDR2 FQNNGV. The CDR3 totals 13 residues. The CDR3: CASSSTSTGELFF. The CDR3 region has the DNA TGTGCCAGCAGCTCTACTAGTACCGGGGAGCTGTTTTTT.

DNA for the CDR3: TGTGCCAGCAGCCCCCGACAGGGTTATAGTGAACTGTTTTTT. Translation: CASSPRQGYSELFF. V gene TRBV5-5 combines with J gene TRBJ1-4, with 7 bases identical to TRBD1. This CDR3 is built from 14 residues. Losses at the gene ends were 4 bases for V and 12 bases for J; bases not matched to a gene: 12. CDR1 is SGHKS, CDR2 YYEKEE, per germline (reference sequence).

With regard to this clone: This sample includes further DNA sequences coding for the same CDR3. The chain links TRBV7-2 to TRBJ1-5; TRBD1 matches 12 bases. Germline CDR1 SGHTA, CDR2 FQGNSA. This CDR3 contains 16 residues. With V trimmed by 4 bases and J by 6 bases, 7 bases remained unmatched. CDR3 residues: CASSSPGTGGTQPQHF. The CDR3 DNA sequence: TGTGCCAGCAGCTCCCCGGGGACAGGGGGCACTCAGCCCCAGCATTTT.

The chain employs TRBV2 and TRBJ1-5; TRBD1 is a possible D gene (6 bases). Germline assignment: CDR1 SNHLY and CDR2 FYNNEI. The CDR3 length is 14 residues. V was trimmed by 3 bases and J by 7 bases, leaving 13 bases between them. DNA of the CDR3: TGTGCCAGCAGTGACAGCGACAGGTCGCAGCCCCAGCATTTT. It specifies CASSDSDRSQPQHF.

The chain carries TRBV5-6 and TRBJ1-5; D may be TRBD1 (6 bases). Trimming took off 0 bases at V and 5 bases at J, with 9 bases between the two ends. This CDR3 comprises 14 residues. CDR1 is SGHDT, CDR2 YYEEEE, per germline. The CDR3 spells CASSLDRAHQPQHF. As DNA, the CDR3 is TGTGCCAGCAGCTTGGACAGGGCGCATCAGCCCCAGCATTTT.

This clone was detected only a few times. This chain links TRBV30 with TRBJ1-3; tentatively, D is TRBD1 (5 bases). In germline, CDR1 is GTSNPN, CDR2 SVGIG (reference sequence). The CDR3 contains 13 residues. The V end lost 8 bases, the J end lost 0 bases, and 11 bases lay between the germline ends. CDR3 residues: CARGSLSGNTIYF. DNA of the CDR3: TGTGCCCGGGGGAGCCTCTCTGGAAACACCATATATTTT. The full variable domain, its missing parts supplied by reference TRBV30 and TRBJ1-3, is SQTIHQWPATLVQPVGSPLSLECTVEGTSNPNLYWYRQAAGRGLQLLFYSVGIGQISSEVPQNLSASRPQDRQFILSSKKLLLSDSGFYLCARGSLSGNTIYFGEGSWLTVV.